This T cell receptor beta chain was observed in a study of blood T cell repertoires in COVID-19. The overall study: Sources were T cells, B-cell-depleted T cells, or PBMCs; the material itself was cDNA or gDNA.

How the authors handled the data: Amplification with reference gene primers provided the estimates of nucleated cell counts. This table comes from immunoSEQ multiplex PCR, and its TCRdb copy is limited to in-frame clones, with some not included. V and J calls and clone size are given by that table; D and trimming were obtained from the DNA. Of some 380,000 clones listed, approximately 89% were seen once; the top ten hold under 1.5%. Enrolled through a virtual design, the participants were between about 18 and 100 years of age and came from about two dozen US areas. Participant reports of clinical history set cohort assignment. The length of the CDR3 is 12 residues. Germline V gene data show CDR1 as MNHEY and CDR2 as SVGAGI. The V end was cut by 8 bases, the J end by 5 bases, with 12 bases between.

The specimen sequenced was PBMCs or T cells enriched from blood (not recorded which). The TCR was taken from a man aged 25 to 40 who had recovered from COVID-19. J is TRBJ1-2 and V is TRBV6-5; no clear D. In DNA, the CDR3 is TGTGCCAGCGAGCAGGAGGGTTATGGCTACACCTTC. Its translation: CASEQEGYGYTF.